Presented here are 20 T cell receptor beta chains from one specimen sequenced in a study of glioma-infiltrating T cells. Amplification of TCR alpha and beta CDR3 regions from RNA used iRepertoire nested multiplex PCR. TCRdb re-called the multiplex PCR reads through MiXCR, storing one row per CDR3 protein. The data hold more than 350,000 distinct CDR3 sequences, with roughly two fifths observed a single time. The sequenced sample consisted of glioma tissue, nonneoplastic brain tissue, or PBMCs (not recorded which). Source of these receptors: a human donor with low-grade glioma or glioblastoma, undergoing nonglioma brain surgery, or in good health (not recorded which).

V is TRBV2 and J is TRBJ1-5, with a weak D call TRBD1 (6 bases). Germline V lookup: CDR1 SNHLY, CDR2 FYNNEI. V gave up 6 bases and J gave up 4 bases, with 10 bases separating them. The CDR3 spans 13 residues. The CDR3 nucleotides are TGTGCCAGCAGAGACAGGTTTAATCAGCCCCAGCATTTT. This translates into CASRDRFNQPQHF.

The chain carries TRBV20-1 and TRBJ2-5, with D perhaps given as TRBD1 or TRBD2 (5 bases each). The V gene's germline CDR1 is DFQATT and CDR2 SNEGSKA (reference sequence). The CDR3 sequence is 14 residues long. The V and J ends lost 2 bases and 5 bases respectively, with 15 bases between them. Written as DNA, the CDR3 is TGCAGTGCTAGATCTCCCGGGGCCCTGGAGACCCAGTACTTC. Its translation: CSARSPGALETQYF.

A note on this clonotype: Since a much larger clone is just one base distant, this may be a read error. The chain has TRBV6-5 and TRBJ2-7; the match to TRBD1 covers 10 bases. Germline assignment: CDR1 MNHEY and CDR2 SVGAGI. Trimming cost V 5 bases and J 3 bases; bases outside gene matches: 7. The CDR3 length is 15 residues. The CDR3, as DNA: TGTGCCAGCAGTAAAGGACAGGGGGGTTTCTACGAGCAGTACTTC. Translating it yields CASSKGQGGFYEQYF.

With regard to this clonotype: One end of the junction fails to match germline, which may point to a read error. This chain uses TRBV28 with TRBJ2-5, with D perhaps matching TRBD1 or TRBD2 (5 bases each). Germline lookup yields CDR1 MDHEN and CDR2 SYDVKM. This CDR3 is built from 16 residues. This CDR3 is CASSYPHGRIQGTQCF. CDR3 coding DNA: TGTGCCAGCAGTTACCCCCACGGACGGATCCAAGGGACCCAGTGCTTC.

The rearrangement uses TRBV7-2 and TRBJ2-3, with 7 bases lining up with TRBD1. The V segment lost 4 bases and the J segment 0 bases; nucleotides outside the gene matches: 7. This CDR3 is built from 16 residues. Germline V CDR1 and CDR2: SGHTA, FQGNSA. The chain's CDR3 is CASSSRQGPSTDTQYF. CDR3 sequence (DNA): TGTGCCAGCAGCTCAAGACAGGGACCAAGCACAGATACGCAGTATTTT.

This clonotype was seen many times. V usage is TRBV20-1 and J usage is TRBJ1-2; D not resolved. The CDR3 has 13 amino acids. Looked up from germline, CDR1 is DFQATT and CDR2 is SNEGSKA (reference sequence). The V end lost 1 base, the J end lost 4 bases, and 10 bases lay between the germline ends. The CDR3 nucleotides are TGCAGTGCTAGAGGCCAGACTTCCTATGGCTACACCTTC. This sequence encodes CSARGQTSYGYTF.

This chain links TRBV27 with TRBJ2-6; D call uncertain. Trimming shortened V by 7 bases and J by 3 bases, and 10 bases separated the two germline ends. Germline lookup yields CDR1 MNHEY and CDR2 SMNVEV (reference sequence). This CDR3 region has 14 residues. The CDR3 protein is CASTLGNGANVLTF. The DNA for the CDR3 is TGTGCCAGCACGTTGGGGAATGGGGCCAACGTCCTGACTTTC. The variable domain in full, completed from reference TRBV27 and TRBJ2-6, reads EAQVTQNPRYLITVTGKKLTVTCSQNMNHEYMSWYRQDPGLGLRQIYYSMNVEVTDKGDVPEGYKVSRKEKRNFPLILESPSPNQTSLYFCASTLGNGANVLTFGAGSRLTVL.

The chain employs TRBV20-1 and TRBJ2-5; D may be TRBD2 (5 bases). With 6 bases removed from V and 1 base from J, the gap between germline ends came to 12 bases. Germline V gene lookup returns CDR1 DFQATT and CDR2 SNEGSKA (reference sequence). The CDR3 length is 13 residues. The CDR3 nucleotides are TGCAGTGCCCCGGGGAGCCTCCAAGAGACCCAGTACTTC. This codes for CSAPGSLQETQYF.

The V gene is TRBV4-2, the J gene TRBJ2-1, with D maybe TRBD2 (6 bases). Germline V gives CDR1 LGHNA, CDR2 YNFKEQ. Deletions cut 0 bases from V and 5 bases from J, with 14 bases between. The CDR3 totals 16 residues. This CDR3 reads CASSQERGGPDNEQFF. The DNA for the CDR3 is TGTGCCAGCAGCCAAGAACGTGGAGGGCCGGACAATGAGCAGTTCTTC.

This chain uses TRBV29-1 with TRBJ1-5, with D perhaps matching TRBD1 (6 bases). This CDR3 contains 13 residues. Germline values: CDR1 SQVTM, CDR2 ANQGSEA. The CDR3 nucleotides read TGCAGGCTCACCAGGGGAGCGAATCAGCCCCAGCATTTT. Its protein is CRLTRGANQPQHF. Full variable domain (missing parts from reference TRBV29-1 and TRBJ1-5): SAVISQKPSRDICQRGTSLTIQCQVDSQVTMMFWYRQQPGQSLTLIATANQGSEATYESGFVIDKFPISRPNLTFSTLTVSNMSPEDSSIYLCRLTRGANQPQHFGDGTRLSIL.

On this clonotype itself: One base away lies a much larger clone, so this may be a sequencing read error. The gene calls are TRBV4-3 and TRBJ2-1, with D possibly TRBD2 on 6 matching bases. Per the germline V gene, CDR1 is LGHNA and CDR2 is YSLEER. The CDR3 has 17 amino acids. V lost 0 bases and J 9 bases, leaving 21 bases between the germline ends. CDR3 protein: CASSQDNMLARGTEQFF. In nucleotides, the CDR3 is TGCGCCAGCAGCCAAGATAACATGCTAGCGAGAGGCACTGAGCAGTTCTTC.

Regarding this clonotype: A junction end diverges from the germline sequence, so it may reflect a read error. The chain couples TRBV4-1 to TRBJ2-2, with D tentatively TRBD1 or TRBD2 (5 bases each). The CDR3 spans 17 residues. Germline lookup yields CDR1 MGHRA and CDR2 YSYEKL. The CDR3 loop is CASSQDGGAVNTWDLFF. In nucleotides, the CDR3 is TGCGCCAGCAGCCAAGATGGCGGAGCGGTGAACACCTGGGACCTGTTTTTT.

At least ten counts were recorded for this clonotype. This sequence joins TRBV20-1 and TRBJ2-3; D may be TRBD2 (5 bases). CDR1 DFQATT and CDR2 SNEGSKA come from the germline V gene (reference sequence). The V and J ends lost 8 bases and 0 bases respectively, with 15 bases between them. The CDR3 has 14 residues. CDR3 nucleotide sequence: TGCAGTCCGAGACTACCCACTAGCACAGATACGCAGTATTTT. Encoded protein: CSPRLPTSTDTQYF.

The V gene is TRBV4-1, the J gene TRBJ2-2; D is unclear. V was pared by 0 bases and J by 4 bases, with 6 bases between. Germline V gene data show CDR1 as MGHRA and CDR2 as YSYEKL. This CDR3 comprises 14 residues. The CDR3 loop is CASSQEASTGELFF. The CDR3 nucleotides read TGCGCCAGCAGCCAAGAGGCCAGCACCGGGGAGCTGTTTTTT.

This clonotype was seen at least ten times. The rearrangement uses TRBV28 and TRBJ1-1; D not resolved. Germline CDR1 reads MDHEN; CDR2 reads SYDVKM. The CDR3 consists of 11 residues. V was pared by 5 bases and J by 4 bases, with 5 bases between. CDR3 DNA: TGTGCCAGCAGTCCCCTCACTGAAGCTTTCTTT. Protein sequence: CASSPLTEAFF.

This clonotype was counted a few times. The chain joins TRBV20-1 to TRBJ2-7, with D tentatively TRBD2 (5 bases). This CDR3 spans 14 amino acids. V lost 5 bases, J lost 6 bases, and 20 bases lay in between. The germline V gene has CDR1 DFQATT and CDR2 SNEGSKA (reference sequence). CDR3 nucleotide sequence: TGCAGTGCTCCCCTTTCCGGGGTTCGGGGCGAGCAGTACTTC. This gives the protein CSAPLSGVRGEQYF.

On this clonotype itself: Possible read error: a much larger clone is one base away. The chain carries TRBV25-1 and TRBJ1-1; no definite D call. The germline V and J ends were trimmed by 5 bases and 7 bases, with 8 bases remaining between them. The length of the CDR3 is 11 residues. CDR1 and CDR2 from the germline V gene are MGHDK and SYGVNS. CDR3 amino acids: CASSCGLEAFF. CDR3 DNA: TGTGCCAGCAGTTGTGGACTTGAAGCTTTCTTT.

Turning to this clonotype: Being one base from a much bigger clone, this may be a read error. Since no conserved phenylalanine or tryptophan closes the CDR3, a read error is the likely cause. V is TRBV7-2 and J is TRBJ2-1; TRBD2 is a possible D gene (5 bases). Germline assignment: CDR1 SGHTA and CDR2 FQGNSA. The CDR3 is 14 residues long. The V and J ends lost 5 bases and 1 base respectively, with 9 bases between them. Here the CDR3 DNA reads TGTGCCAGCAGCAACAGAGGGTCCTACAATGAGCAGTTCCTC. Translation: CASSNRGSYNEQFL.

The chain uses TRBV27 and TRBJ2-7; TRBD2 aligns across 16 bases. J lost 5 bases, V lost 4 bases, and 5 bases had no gene match. Germline values: CDR1 MNHEY, CDR2 SMNVEV (reference sequence). The CDR3 has 16 residues. The DNA for the CDR3 is TGTGCCAGCAGTTCGGGGACTAGCGGGAGGGGCAACGAGCAGTACTTC. It specifies CASSSGTSGRGNEQYF.

About this clonotype itself: A much larger clone differs by one base, so this may be a read error. The chain is built from TRBV15 and TRBJ2-1; 8 positions match TRBD1. This CDR3 has 17 residues. Germline CDR1 LNHNV, CDR2 YYDKDF (reference sequence). The CDR3 sequence is CATSRDLGTGRDYGYAF. CDR3 DNA: TGTGCCACCAGCAGAGATTTAGGGACAGGCCGAGATTATGGCTACGCCTTC.